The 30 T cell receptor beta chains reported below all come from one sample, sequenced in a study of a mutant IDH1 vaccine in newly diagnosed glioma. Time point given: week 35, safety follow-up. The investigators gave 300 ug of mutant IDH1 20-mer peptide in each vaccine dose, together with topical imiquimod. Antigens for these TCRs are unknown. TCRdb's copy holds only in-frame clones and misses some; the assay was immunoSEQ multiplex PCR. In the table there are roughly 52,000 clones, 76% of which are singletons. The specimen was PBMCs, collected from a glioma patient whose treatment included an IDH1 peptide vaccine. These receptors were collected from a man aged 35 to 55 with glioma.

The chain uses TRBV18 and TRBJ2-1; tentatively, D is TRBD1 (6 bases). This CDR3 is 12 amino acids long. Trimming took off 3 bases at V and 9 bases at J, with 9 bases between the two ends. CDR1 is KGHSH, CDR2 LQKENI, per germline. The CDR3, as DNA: TGTGCCAGCTCACCGGACAGTTTTGAGCAGTTCTTC. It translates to CASSPDSFEQFF.

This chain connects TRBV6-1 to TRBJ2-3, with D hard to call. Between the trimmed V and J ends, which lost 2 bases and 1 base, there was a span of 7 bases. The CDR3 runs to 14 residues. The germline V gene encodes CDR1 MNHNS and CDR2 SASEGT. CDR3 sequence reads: CASSEFPGTDTQYF. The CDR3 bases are TGTGCCAGCAGTGAATTCCCCGGCACAGATACGCAGTATTTT.

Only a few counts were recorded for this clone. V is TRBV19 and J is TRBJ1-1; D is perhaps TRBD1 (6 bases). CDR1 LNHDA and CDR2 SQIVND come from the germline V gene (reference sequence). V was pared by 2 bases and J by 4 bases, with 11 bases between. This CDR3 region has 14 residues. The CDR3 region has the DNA TGTGCCAGTAGTATAAAGGGGGGGCCCACTGAAGCTTTCTTT. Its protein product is CASSIKGGPTEAFF.

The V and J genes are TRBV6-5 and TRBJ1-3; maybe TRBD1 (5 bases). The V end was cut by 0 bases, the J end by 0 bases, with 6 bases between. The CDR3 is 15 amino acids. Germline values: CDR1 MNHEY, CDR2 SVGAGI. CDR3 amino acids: CASSYSTDSGNTIYF. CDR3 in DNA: TGTGCCAGCAGTTACTCGACAGACTCTGGAAACACCATATATTTT.

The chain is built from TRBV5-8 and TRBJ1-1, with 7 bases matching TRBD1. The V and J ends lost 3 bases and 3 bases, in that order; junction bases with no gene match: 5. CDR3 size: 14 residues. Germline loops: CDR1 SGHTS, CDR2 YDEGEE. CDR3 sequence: CASSYRGTHTEAFF. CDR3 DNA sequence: TGTGCCAGCAGCTACAGGGGTACTCACACTGAAGCTTTCTTT.

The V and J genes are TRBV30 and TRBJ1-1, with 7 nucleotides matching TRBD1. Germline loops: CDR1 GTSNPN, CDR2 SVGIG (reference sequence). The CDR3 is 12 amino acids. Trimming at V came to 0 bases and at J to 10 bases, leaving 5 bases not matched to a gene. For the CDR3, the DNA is TGTGCCTGGAGTGTAAAGGGGGCAGCAGCTTTCTTT. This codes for CAWSVKGAAAFF.

The CDR3 bases are TGTGCCAGCAGCTTCTTCCTGACTAGCGGTAAAGAGACCCAGTACTTC. Amino acids: CASSFFLTSGKETQYF. This chain connects TRBV7-9 to TRBJ2-5, with 9 bases matching TRBD2. The CDR3 is 16 amino acids. V lost 3 bases, J lost 3 bases, and 8 bases stayed unmatched. The germline V gene encodes CDR1 SEHNR and CDR2 FQNEAQ (reference sequence).

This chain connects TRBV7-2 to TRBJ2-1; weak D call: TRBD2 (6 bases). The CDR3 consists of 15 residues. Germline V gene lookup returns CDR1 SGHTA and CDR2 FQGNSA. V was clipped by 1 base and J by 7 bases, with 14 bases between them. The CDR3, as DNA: TGTGCCAGCAGCTTAGAGCCGGGGGTGAGGAATGAGCAGTTCTTC. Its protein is CASSLEPGVRNEQFF.

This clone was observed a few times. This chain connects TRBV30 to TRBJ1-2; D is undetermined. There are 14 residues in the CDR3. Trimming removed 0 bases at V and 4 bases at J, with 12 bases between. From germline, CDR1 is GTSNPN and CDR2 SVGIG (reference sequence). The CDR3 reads CAWSVPGSTYGYTF. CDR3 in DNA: TGTGCCTGGAGTGTCCCCGGTTCGACCTATGGCTACACCTTC.

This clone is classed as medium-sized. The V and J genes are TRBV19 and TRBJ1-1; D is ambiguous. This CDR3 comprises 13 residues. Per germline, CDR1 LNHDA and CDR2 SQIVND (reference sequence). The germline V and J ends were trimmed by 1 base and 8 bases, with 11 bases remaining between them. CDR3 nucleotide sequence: TGTGCCAGTAGTATAGGAAACCGATTCGAAGCTTTCTTT. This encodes CASSIGNRFEAFF.

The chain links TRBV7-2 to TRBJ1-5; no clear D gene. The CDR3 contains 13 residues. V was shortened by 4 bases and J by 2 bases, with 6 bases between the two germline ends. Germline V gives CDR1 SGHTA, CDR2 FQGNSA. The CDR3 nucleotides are TGTGCCAGCAGCTCCTGGGGCAATCAGCCCCAGCATTTT. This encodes CASSSWGNQPQHF.

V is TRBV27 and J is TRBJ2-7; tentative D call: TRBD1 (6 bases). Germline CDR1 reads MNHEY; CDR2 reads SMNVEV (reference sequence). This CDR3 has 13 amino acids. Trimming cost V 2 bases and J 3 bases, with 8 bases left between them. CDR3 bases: TGTGCCAGCAGTTTAGGACAGCTCTACGAGCAGTACTTC. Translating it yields CASSLGQLYEQYF.

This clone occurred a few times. Here the CDR3 reads CASSPRSKADTQYF. CDR3 nucleotide sequence: TGTGCCAGCAGCCCACGGTCCAAGGCAGATACGCAGTATTTT. The chain carries TRBV14 and TRBJ2-3; D remains unclear. Germline CDR1 reads SGHDN; CDR2 reads FVKESK. With 4 bases removed from V and 4 bases from J, the gap between germline ends came to 12 bases. CDR3 size: 14 residues.

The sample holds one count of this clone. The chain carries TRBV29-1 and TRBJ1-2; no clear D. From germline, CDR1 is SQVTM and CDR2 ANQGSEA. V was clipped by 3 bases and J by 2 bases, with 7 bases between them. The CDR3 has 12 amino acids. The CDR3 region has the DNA TGCAGCGTTGATCGCAGCAACTATGGCTACACCTTC. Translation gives CSVDRSNYGYTF.

The CDR3 region is CAISETWTSGRGEDTQYF. The CDR3 region has the DNA TGTGCCATCAGTGAGACCTGGACTAGCGGGAGGGGGGAAGATACGCAGTATTTT. V gene TRBV10-3 combines with J gene TRBJ2-3; 15 nucleotides align to TRBD2. The CDR3 is made up of 18 amino acids. Trimming at V came to 2 bases and at J to 5 bases, leaving 8 bases not matched to a gene. The germline V gene has CDR1 ENHRY and CDR2 SYGVKD.

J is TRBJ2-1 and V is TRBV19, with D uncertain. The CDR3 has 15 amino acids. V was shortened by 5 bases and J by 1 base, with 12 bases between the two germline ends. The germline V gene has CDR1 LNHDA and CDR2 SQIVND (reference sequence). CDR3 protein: CASSYSTVSYNEQFF. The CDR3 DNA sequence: TGTGCCAGTAGTTACTCGACCGTATCCTACAATGAGCAGTTCTTC. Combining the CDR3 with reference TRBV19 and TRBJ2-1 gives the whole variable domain DGGITQSPKYLFRKEGQNVTLSCEQNLNHDAMYWYRQDPGQGLRLIYYSQIVNDFQKGDIAEGYSVSREKKESFPLTVTSAQKNPTAFYLCASSYSTVSYNEQFFGPGTRLTVL.

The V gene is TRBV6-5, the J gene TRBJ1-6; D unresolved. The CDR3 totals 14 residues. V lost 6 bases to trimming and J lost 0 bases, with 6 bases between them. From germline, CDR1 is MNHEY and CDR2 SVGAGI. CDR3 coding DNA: TGTGCCAGCAGCTTGGACTCCTATAATTCACCCCTCCACTTT. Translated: CASSLDSYNSPLHF.

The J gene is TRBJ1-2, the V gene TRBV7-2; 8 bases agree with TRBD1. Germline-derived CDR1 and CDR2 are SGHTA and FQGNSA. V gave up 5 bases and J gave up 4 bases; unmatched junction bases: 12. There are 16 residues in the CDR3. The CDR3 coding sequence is TGTGCCAGCAGCCTTCCTCCGGGACAGGATGTCTATGGCTACACCTTC. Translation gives CASSLPPGQDVYGYTF.

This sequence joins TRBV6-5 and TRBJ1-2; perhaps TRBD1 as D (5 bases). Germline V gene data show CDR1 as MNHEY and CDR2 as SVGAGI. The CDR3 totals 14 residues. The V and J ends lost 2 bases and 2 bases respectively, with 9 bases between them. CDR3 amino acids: CASSYGGSNYGYTF. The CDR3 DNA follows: TGTGCCAGCAGTTACGGGGGGAGCAACTATGGCTACACCTTC.

CDR3 residues: CASSNLWAPNTGELFF. The CDR3 coding sequence is TGCGCCAGCAGCAATCTCTGGGCCCCGAACACCGGGGAGCTGTTTTTT. This chain links TRBV4-1 with TRBJ2-2; D is ambiguous. In germline, CDR1 is MGHRA, CDR2 YSYEKL. The CDR3 totals 16 residues. Trimming stripped 5 bases from V and 0 bases from J, with 13 bases between.

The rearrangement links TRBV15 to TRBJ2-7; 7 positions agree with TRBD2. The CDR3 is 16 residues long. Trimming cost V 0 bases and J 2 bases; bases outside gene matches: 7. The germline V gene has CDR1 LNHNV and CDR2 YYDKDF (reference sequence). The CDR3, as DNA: TGTGCCACCAGCAGAGATCGGGCTAGCGGCACCTACGAGCAGTACGTC. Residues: CATSRDRASGTYEQYV.

Here the CDR3 DNA reads TGCGCCAGCAGAACGAGGACTAGCGGGGGGACAGATACGCAGTATTTT. Translating gives CASRTRTSGGTDTQYF. The chain couples TRBV5-1 to TRBJ2-3; 14 positions match TRBD2. The CDR3 extends over 16 amino acids. J gave up 3 bases and V 5 bases, and 5 bases lay outside the gene matches. CDR1 and CDR2 (germline): SGHRS, YFSETQ.

The DNA of the CDR3 is TGTGCCAGCAGCTTAGTAAGTAGCGGGAGTAAGCAGTTCTTC. Translation: CASSLVSSGSKQFF. This sequence joins TRBV11-2 and TRBJ2-1; 9 positions agree with TRBD2. This CDR3 spans 14 amino acids. With V trimmed by 1 base and J by 11 bases, 6 bases remained unmatched. Germline assignment: CDR1 SGHAT and CDR2 FQNNGV.

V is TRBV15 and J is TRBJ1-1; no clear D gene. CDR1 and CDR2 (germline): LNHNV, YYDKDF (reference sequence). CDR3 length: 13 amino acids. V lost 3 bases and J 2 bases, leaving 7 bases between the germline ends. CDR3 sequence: CATSSDINTEAFF. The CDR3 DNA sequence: TGTGCCACCAGCAGCGATATTAACACTGAAGCTTTCTTT.

The CDR3 loop reads CASSRTSGRGDTQYF. The CDR3, as DNA: TGCGCCAGCAGTAGAACTAGCGGGAGAGGGGATACGCAGTATTTT. V gene TRBV10-1 combines with J gene TRBJ2-3, with 11 bases fitting TRBD2. CDR1 is WNHNN, CDR2 SYGVQD, per germline (reference sequence). The trim removed 5 bases at V and 6 bases at J, leaving 7 bases unmatched. The CDR3 extends over 15 amino acids.

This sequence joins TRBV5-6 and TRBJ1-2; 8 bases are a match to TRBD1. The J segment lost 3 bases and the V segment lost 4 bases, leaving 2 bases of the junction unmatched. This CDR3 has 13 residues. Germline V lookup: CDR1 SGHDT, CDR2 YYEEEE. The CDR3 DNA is TGTGCCAGCAGCCAGGACAGGGACTATGGCTACACCTTC. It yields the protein CASSQDRDYGYTF. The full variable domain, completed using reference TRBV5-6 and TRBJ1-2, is DAGVTQSPTHLIKTRGQQVTLRCSPKSGHDTVSWYQQALGQGPQFIFQYYEEEERQRGNFPDRFSGHQFPNYSSELNVNALLLGDSALYLCASSQDRDYGYTFGSGTRLTVV.

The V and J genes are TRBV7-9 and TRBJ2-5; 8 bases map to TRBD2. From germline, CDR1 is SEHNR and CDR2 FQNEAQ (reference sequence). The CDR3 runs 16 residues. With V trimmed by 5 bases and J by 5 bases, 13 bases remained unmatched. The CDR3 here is CASSPWFKRERETQYF. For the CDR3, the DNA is TGTGCCAGCAGCCCCTGGTTCAAGCGGGAGCGGGAGACCCAGTACTTC.

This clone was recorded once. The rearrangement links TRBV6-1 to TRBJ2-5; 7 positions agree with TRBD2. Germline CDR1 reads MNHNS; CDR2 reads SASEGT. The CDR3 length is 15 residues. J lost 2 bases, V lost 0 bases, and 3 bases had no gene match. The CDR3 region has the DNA TGTGCCAGCAGTGAAGCGGGAGGGCCTCAAGAGACCCAGTACTTC. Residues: CASSEAGGPQETQYF.

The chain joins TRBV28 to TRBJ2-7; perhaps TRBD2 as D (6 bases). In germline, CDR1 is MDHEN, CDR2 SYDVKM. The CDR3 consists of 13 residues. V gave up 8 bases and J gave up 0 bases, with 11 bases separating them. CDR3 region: CASETSPSYEQYF. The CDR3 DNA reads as TGTGCCAGCGAGACTAGTCCCTCCTACGAGCAGTACTTC.

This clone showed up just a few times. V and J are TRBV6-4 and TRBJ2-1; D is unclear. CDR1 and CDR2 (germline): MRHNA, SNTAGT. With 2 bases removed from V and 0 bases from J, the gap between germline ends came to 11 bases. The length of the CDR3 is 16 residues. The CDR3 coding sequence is TGTGCCAGCAGTGACGAGCCCGTTAGCTCCTACAATGAGCAGTTCTTC. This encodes CASSDEPVSSYNEQFF.